This TCR beta chain was identified in a study of shared clonotypes between healthy human individuals. Notes on the study in general: The study's rarefaction showed incomplete sorted-subset sequencing despite large depth.

Note on this clone: Its target is not known.

V lost 5 bases and J lost 4; bases outside the gene matches: 3. The V gene's germline CDR1 is SGHTA and CDR2 FQGNSA. The CDR3 has 15 residues. Genomic DNA per cell subset filled all wells of several immunoSEQ plates. Sequencing was performed with immunoSEQ multiplex PCR; in TCRdb, only in-frame clones are kept and a portion is missing. The sample records 600,000 to 800,000 clones, 55% to 75% being singletons. Sequencing was performed on memory CD4+ T cells sorted from blood. Sample subset: CD45RA-negative fraction. The origin of this receptor is a woman aged 25-40 years in good health. The V call is TRBV7-2, the J call TRBJ2-1; 12 nucleotides agree with TRBD2. The CDR3: CASSTLAGGYNEQFF. The CDR3 region has the DNA TGTGCCAGCAGCACACTAGCGGGAGGTTACAATGAGCAGTTCTTC.